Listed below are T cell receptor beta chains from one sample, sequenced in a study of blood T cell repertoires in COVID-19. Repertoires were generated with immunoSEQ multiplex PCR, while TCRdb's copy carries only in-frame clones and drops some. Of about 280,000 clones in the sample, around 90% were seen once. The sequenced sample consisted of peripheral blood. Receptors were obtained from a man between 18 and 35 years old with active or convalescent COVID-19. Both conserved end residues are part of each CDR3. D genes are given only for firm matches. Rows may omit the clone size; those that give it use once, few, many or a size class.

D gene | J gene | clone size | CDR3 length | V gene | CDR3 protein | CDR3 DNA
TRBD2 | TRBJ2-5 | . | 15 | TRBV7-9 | CASSSLAGVQETQYF | TGTGCCAGCAGCTCCTTAGCGGGGGTACAAGAGACCCAGTACTTC
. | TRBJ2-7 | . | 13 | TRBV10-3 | CAIRLNSSYEQYF | TGTGCCATCAGACTAAATAGCTCCTACGAGCAGTACTTC
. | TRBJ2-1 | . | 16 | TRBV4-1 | CASSQDATGSGNEQFF | TGCGCCAGCAGCCAAGATGCGACGGGTTCTGGCAATGAGCAGTTCTTC
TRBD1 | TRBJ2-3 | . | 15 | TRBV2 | CASTLDRGRADTQYF | TGTGCCAGCACTTTGGACAGGGGGCGTGCAGATACGCAGTATTTT
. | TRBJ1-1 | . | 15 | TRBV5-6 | CASSLMRAVGTEAFF | TGTGCCAGCAGCTTGATGCGCGCGGTGGGCACTGAAGCTTTCTTT
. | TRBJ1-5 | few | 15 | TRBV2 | CASSERTVFPQPQHF | TGTGCCAGCAGCGAAAGGACAGTCTTCCCCCAGCCCCAGCATTTT
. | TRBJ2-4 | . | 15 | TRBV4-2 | CASSQDVGGQRIQYF | TGTGCCAGCAGCCAAGATGTCGGGGGGCAAAGAATTCAGTACTTC
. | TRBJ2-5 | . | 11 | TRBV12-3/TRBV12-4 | CASSRGETQYF | TGTGCCAGCAGCCGAGGAGAGACCCAGTACTTC
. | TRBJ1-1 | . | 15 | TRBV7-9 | CASSTRTGLNTEAFF | TGTGCCAGCAGCACGAGGACGGGACTTAACACTGAAGCTTTCTTT
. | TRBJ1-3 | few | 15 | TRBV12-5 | CASGSGSSSGNTIYF | TGTGCTAGTGGTAGCGGGAGCTCCTCTGGAAACACCATATATTTT
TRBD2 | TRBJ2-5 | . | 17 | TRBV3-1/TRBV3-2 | CASSQDLIAGGQETQYF | TGTGCCAGCAGCCAAGATCTGATAGCGGGGGGGCAAGAGACCCAGTACTTC
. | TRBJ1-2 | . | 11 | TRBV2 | CASNTGFGYTF | TGTGCCAGCAATACAGGGTTTGGCTACACCTTC
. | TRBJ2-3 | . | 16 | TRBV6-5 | CASSYSPTRVPDTQYF | TGTGCCAGCAGTTACTCGCCGACTAGGGTCCCAGATACGCAGTATTTT
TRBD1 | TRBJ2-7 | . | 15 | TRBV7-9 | CASSSRDRVSYEQYF | TGTGCCAGCAGCTCCCGGGACAGGGTCTCCTACGAGCAGTACTTC
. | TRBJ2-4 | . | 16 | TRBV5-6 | CASSSWFRDTKNIQYF | TGTGCCAGCAGCTCTTGGTTCCGGGACACAAAAAACATTCAGTACTTC
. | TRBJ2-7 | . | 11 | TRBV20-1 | CSARQGGEQYF | TGCAGTGCTAGACAGGGTGGGGAGCAGTACTTC
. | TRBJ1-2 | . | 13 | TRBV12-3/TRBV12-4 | CASSPGFNYGYTF | TGTGCCAGCAGCCCAGGGTTTAACTATGGCTACACCTTC
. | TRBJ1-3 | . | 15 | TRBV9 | CASSVDGTFGNTIYF | TGTGCCAGCAGCGTTGATGGTACATTTGGAAACACCATATATTTT
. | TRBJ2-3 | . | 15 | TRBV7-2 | CASSFWGTSTDTQYF | TGTGCCAGCAGCTTCTGGGGGACTAGCACAGATACGCAGTATTTT
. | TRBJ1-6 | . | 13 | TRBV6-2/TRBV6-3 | CASSGILDSPLHF | TGTGCCAGCAGTGGCATTTTGGATTCACCCCTCCACTTT
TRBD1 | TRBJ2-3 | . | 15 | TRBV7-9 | CASKSFRGRGDTQYF | TGTGCCAGCAAGAGCTTCAGGGGGCGGGGTGATACGCAGTATTTT
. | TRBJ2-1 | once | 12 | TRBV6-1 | CASSEGRYEQFF | TGTGCCAGCAGTGAAGGGCGGTATGAGCAGTTCTTC
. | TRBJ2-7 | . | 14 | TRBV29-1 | CSVSGGYLSYEQYF | TGCAGCGTGTCGGGCGGGTATCTATCCTACGAGCAGTACTTC
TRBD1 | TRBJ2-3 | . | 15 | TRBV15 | CATSSRDRAADTQYF | TGTGCCACCAGCTCCCGGGACAGGGCCGCAGATACGCAGTATTTT
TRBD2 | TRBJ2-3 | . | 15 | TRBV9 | CASTLTSGAPDTQYF | TGTGCCAGCACCCTGACTAGCGGGGCCCCAGATACGCAGTATTTT
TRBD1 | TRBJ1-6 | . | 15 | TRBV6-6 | CAAGGEGTDNSPLHF | TGTGCCGCGGGAGGGGAGGGGACAGATAATTCACCCCTCCACTTT
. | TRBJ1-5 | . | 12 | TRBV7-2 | CASSLLNQPQHF | TGTGCCAGCAGCTTACTAAATCAGCCCCAGCATTTT
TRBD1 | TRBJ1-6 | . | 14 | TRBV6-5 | CASKMGQGNSPLHF | TGTGCCAGCAAAATGGGACAGGGTAATTCACCCCTCCACTTT
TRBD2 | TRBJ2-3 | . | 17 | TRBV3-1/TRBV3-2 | CASSPTLGLASTDTQYF | TGTGCCAGCAGCCCAACACTCGGACTAGCGTCGACGGATACGCAGTATTTT
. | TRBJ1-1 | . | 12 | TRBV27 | CASSLAGTEAFF | TGTGCCAGCAGTTTGGCAGGTACTGAAGCTTTCTTT
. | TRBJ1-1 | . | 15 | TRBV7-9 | CASSLASGMNTEAFF | TGTGCCAGCAGCCTGGCGTCAGGGATGAACACTGAAGCTTTCTTT
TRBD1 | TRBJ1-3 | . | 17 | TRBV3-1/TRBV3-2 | CASSQWDRLHSGNTIYF | TGTGCCAGCAGCCAATGGGACAGACTTCACTCTGGAAACACCATATATTTT
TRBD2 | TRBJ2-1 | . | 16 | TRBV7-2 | CASSLKSSGYYNEQFF | TGTGCCAGCAGCTTAAAGTCTAGCGGGTATTACAATGAGCAGTTCTTC
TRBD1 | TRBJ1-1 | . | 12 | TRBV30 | CASGQGGTEAFF | TGTGCCTCAGGACAGGGCGGCACTGAAGCTTTCTTT
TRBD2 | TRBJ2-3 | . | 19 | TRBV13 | CASSPGWIAGGRGTDTQYF | TGTGCCAGCAGCCCAGGCTGGATAGCGGGGGGTAGGGGCACAGATACGCAGTATTTT
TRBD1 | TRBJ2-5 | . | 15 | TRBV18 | CASSPVGTDKETQYF | TGTGCCAGCTCACCCGTCGGGACAGATAAAGAGACCCAGTACTTC
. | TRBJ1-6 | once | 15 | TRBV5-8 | CASSLDRTYNSPLHF | TGTGCCAGCAGCCTTGACAGAACCTATAATTCACCCCTCCACTTT
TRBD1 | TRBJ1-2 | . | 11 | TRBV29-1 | CSATGGHGYTF | TGCAGCGCGACAGGGGGCCATGGCTACACCTTC
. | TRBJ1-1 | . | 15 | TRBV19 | CASRWAGARYTEAFF | TGTGCCAGTAGATGGGCAGGGGCAAGGTACACTGAAGCTTTCTTT
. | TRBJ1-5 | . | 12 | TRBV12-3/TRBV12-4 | CASTRYNQPQHF | TGTGCCAGCACTCGCTACAATCAGCCCCAGCATTTT
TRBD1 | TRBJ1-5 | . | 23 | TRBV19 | CASSISRGQVNGLRYYSNQPQHF | TGTGCCAGTAGTATAAGTCGGGGACAGGTGAACGGACTACGGTATTATAGCAATCAGCCCCAGCATTTT
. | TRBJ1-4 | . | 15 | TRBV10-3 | CAIAPGGGTGEKLFF | TGTGCCATCGCCCCCGGGGGGGGTACAGGTGAAAAACTGTTTTTT
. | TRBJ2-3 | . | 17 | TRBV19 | CASSFTPTGPLLDTQYF | TGTGCCAGTAGTTTCACCCCCACAGGGCCCCTTCTAGATACGCAGTATTTT
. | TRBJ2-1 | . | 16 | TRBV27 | CASSPPPGGLYNEQFF | TGTGCCAGCAGTCCCCCCCCCGGGGGGCTCTACAATGAGCAGTTCTTC
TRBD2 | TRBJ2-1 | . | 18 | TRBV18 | CASSSRGLAESTYNEQFF | TGTGCCAGCTCATCTCGGGGACTAGCGGAGTCAACGTACAATGAGCAGTTCTTC
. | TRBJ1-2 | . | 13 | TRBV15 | CATSRDRNYGYTF | TGTGCCACCAGCAGAGACAGGAACTATGGCTACACCTTC
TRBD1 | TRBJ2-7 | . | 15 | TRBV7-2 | CASRPTTDRVYEQYF | TGTGCCAGCAGACCTACTACGGACAGGGTCTACGAGCAGTACTTC
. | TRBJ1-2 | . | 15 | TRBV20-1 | CSASSGGRPSYGYTF | TGCAGTGCTAGTTCCGGGGGGCGCCCGTCCTATGGCTACACCTTC
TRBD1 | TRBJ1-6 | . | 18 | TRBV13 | CASSFRQGRVSYNSPLHF | TGTGCCAGCAGCTTCCGACAGGGAAGGGTATCCTATAATTCACCCCTCCACTTT
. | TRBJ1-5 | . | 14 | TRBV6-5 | CASSPGQPNQPQHF | TGTGCCAGCAGCCCCGGACAGCCCAATCAGCCCCAGCATTTT
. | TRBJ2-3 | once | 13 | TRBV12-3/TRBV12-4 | CASESGEGDTQYF | TGTGCCAGCGAGTCCGGGGAAGGGGATACGCAGTATTTT
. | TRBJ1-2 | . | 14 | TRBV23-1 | CASSQSRLPYGYTF | TGCGCCAGCAGTCAATCGCGGCTCCCCTATGGCTACACCTTC
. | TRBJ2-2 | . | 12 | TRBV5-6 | CASSSGAGELFF | TGTGCCAGCAGCTCGGGTGCCGGGGAGCTGTTTTTT
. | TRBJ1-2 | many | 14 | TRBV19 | CASSATTLNYGYTF | TGTGCCAGTAGTGCCACTACGCTTAACTATGGCTACACCTTC